A single sample is the source of the 9 T cell receptor beta chains below, sequenced in a study of blood T cell repertoires in COVID-19. Here immunoSEQ multiplex PCR was the method, and the copy in TCRdb shows in-frame clones only, minus some. The sample contains 40,000 or so clones, over 80% of which appear only once. Specimen: peripheral blood. These receptors all stem from a man in his forties or fifties with active COVID-19.

The V and J genes are TRBV7-2 and TRBJ2-1, with a possible D match to TRBD2 (6 bases). CDR3 length: 19 amino acids. V was pared by 2 bases and J by 0 bases, with 20 bases between. Looked up from germline, CDR1 is SGHTA and CDR2 is FQGNSA. In nucleotides, the CDR3 is TGTGCCAGCAGCTTATACTCTGGAGCGGGTGTGAGCTCCTACAATGAGCAGTTCTTC. Protein sequence: CASSLYSGAGVSSYNEQFF. The variable domain in full, with the rest retrieved from reference TRBV7-2 and TRBJ2-1, is GAGVSQSPSNKVTEKGKDVELRCDPISGHTALYWYRQSLGQGLEFLIYFQGNSAPDKSGLPSDRFSAERTGGSVSTLTIQRTQQEDSAVYLCASSLYSGAGVSSYNEQFFGPGTRLTVL.

V gene TRBV11-2 combines with J gene TRBJ1-1; no clear D gene. Germline V gene data show CDR1 as SGHAT and CDR2 as FQNNGV. V lost 5 bases to trimming and J lost 0 bases, with 4 bases between them. There are 12 residues in the CDR3. The CDR3 sequence: CASSPLNTEAFF. As DNA, the CDR3 is TGTGCCAGCAGCCCATTGAACACTGAAGCTTTCTTT.

The rearrangement joins TRBV28 to TRBJ2-2; perhaps TRBD1 as D (6 bases). This CDR3 contains 15 residues. In germline, CDR1 is MDHEN, CDR2 SYDVKM. V was shortened by 2 bases and J by 5 bases, with 12 bases between the two germline ends. CDR3 loop: CASSLVRGETGELFF. CDR3 coding DNA: TGTGCCAGCAGTTTAGTCAGGGGAGAAACCGGGGAGCTGTTTTTT.

This chain links TRBV7-2 with TRBJ2-3, with TRBD2 identical over 7 bases. The CDR3 loop spans 16 amino acids. Unmatched junction bases numbered 13, after V lost 4 bases and J lost 6 bases. Per germline, CDR1 SGHTA and CDR2 FQGNSA. The CDR3 protein is CASSSSGGGFRDTQYF. CDR3 nucleotides: TGTGCCAGCAGCTCTAGTGGCGGGGGATTCAGGGATACGCAGTATTTT.

The genes are TRBV5-1 and TRBJ2-7, with TRBD2 matching over 9 bases. The CDR3 totals 15 residues. V trimming: 0 bases; J trimming: 3 bases; junction bases outside the gene matches: 4. Per germline, CDR1 SGHRS and CDR2 YFSETQ. The DNA of the CDR3 is TGCGCCAGCAGCTTGGACAGCGGGGGGTACTACGAGCAGTACTTC. Its protein is CASSLDSGGYYEQYF.

The genes are TRBV19 and TRBJ1-2; D call uncertain. There are 11 residues in the CDR3. The V and J ends lost 9 bases and 2 bases respectively, with 7 bases between them. The germline V gene encodes CDR1 LNHDA and CDR2 SQIVND (reference sequence). For the CDR3, the DNA is TGTGCCAGCACAGAAAACTATGGCTACACCTTC. Translating it yields CASTENYGYTF.

This clone was seen a single time. This chain joins TRBV18 and TRBJ2-1; TRBD2 matches 15 bases. V shed 6 bases and J 1 base; nucleotides not matched to a gene: 13. From germline, CDR1 is KGHSH and CDR2 LQKENI. The CDR3 runs to 20 residues. CDR3 DNA sequence: TGTGCCAGCTCGCAAAACCCCGGGACTAGCGGGAGGATTTCCTACAATGAGCAGTTCTTC. Its translation: CASSQNPGTSGRISYNEQFF.

This sequence joins TRBV5-4 and TRBJ1-1; no firm D call. From germline, CDR1 is SGHNT and CDR2 YYREEE (reference sequence). The CDR3 is made up of 15 amino acids. The V gene lost 0 bases and the J gene lost 0 bases, with 9 bases spanning the gap. The CDR3, as DNA: TGTGCCAGCAGCTTGGCAGAAACCCTGAACACTGAAGCTTTCTTT. It specifies CASSLAETLNTEAFF.

The rearrangement uses TRBV11-2 and TRBJ1-2, with 11 bases fitting TRBD1. V lost 5 bases, J lost 7 bases, and 6 bases stayed unmatched. The CDR3 has 14 amino acids. Germline CDR1 is SGHAT and CDR2 is FQNNGV. As DNA, the CDR3 is TGTGCCAGCAGCCGCAGCGGGACAGGGGGTGGCTACACCTTC. This codes for CASSRSGTGGGYTF.